One and the same sample provided the 23 T cell receptor beta chains below, sequenced in a study of response to subunit inactivated influenza vaccine (dated by TCRdb to between 2018 and 2020). Libraries were prepared through RT-PCR. For sequencing, an Illumina HiSeq 2500 was employed. In-frame beta chains were kept once TCRdb had trimmed the public reads at Q25 with fastp and called clones with MiXCR. One record per CDR3 amino acid sequence lists the most common genes and DNA. The sample table lists hundreds of thousands of distinct CDR3 sequences, 6% to 9% of them with a count of one. Together, the top ten hold 10% to 15% of the sample. The sample was PBMCs from blood, taken less than 25 months after vaccination. These receptors all come from a man in his fifties or sixties who received an inactivated influenza vaccine. Donor details come from another sample of the same person, matched by shared clones.

This clonotype appeared a few times. The V call is TRBV30, the J call TRBJ2-5; TRBD1 aligns across 8 bases. Losses at the gene ends were 4 bases for V and 5 bases for J; bases not matched to a gene: 3. Germline CDR1 is GTSNPN and CDR2 is SVGIG (reference sequence). The CDR3 has 12 amino acids. CDR3 protein: CAWTGGLETQYF. DNA for the CDR3: TGTGCCTGGACAGGGGGCTTGGAGACCCAGTACTTC.

This clonotype has a count of ten or more. The chain links TRBV11-2 to TRBJ2-5; TRBD2 agrees at 12 bases. The CDR3 has 16 amino acids. The V gene's germline CDR1 is SGHAT and CDR2 FQNNGV. Germline trimming cut 5 bases from V and 2 bases from J; bases unmatched to any gene: 6. The CDR3 bases are TGTGCCAGCAGCCATAGACTAGCGGGAGTACAAGAGACCCAGTACTTC. As protein: CASSHRLAGVQETQYF. The entire variable domain, with the rest obtained from reference TRBV11-2 and TRBJ2-5, is as follows: EAGVAQSPRYKIIEKRQSVAFWCNPISGHATLYWYQQILGQGPKLLIQFQNNGVVDDSQLPKDRFSAERLKGVDSTLKIQPAKLEDSAVYLCASSHRLAGVQETQYFGPGTRLLVL.

This clonotype was seen a few times. This chain uses TRBV20-1 with TRBJ1-3; D is unresolved. The CDR3 is 12 residues long. Germline-derived CDR1 and CDR2 are DFQATT and SNEGSKA (reference sequence). Trimming left V 1 base short and J 2 bases short, with 3 bases between. The CDR3 protein is CSARVAGNTIYF. CDR3 bases: TGCAGTGCTAGAGTTGCTGGAAACACCATATATTTT.

This clonotype was seen only a few times. This chain uses TRBV6-2 or TRBV6-3 with TRBJ2-1, with 10 positions matching TRBD1. Germline assignment: CDR1 MNHEY and CDR2 SVGEGT. This CDR3 is built from 15 residues. J gave up 5 bases and V 7 bases, and 8 bases lay outside the gene matches. In DNA, the CDR3 is TGTGCCAGCACCCCCCGGGACAGGGGCAACAATGAGCAGTTCTTC. It yields the protein CASTPRDRGNNEQFF.

This clonotype was seen ten or more times. The chain joins TRBV7-3 to TRBJ2-5; 8 bases are shared with TRBD2. The CDR3 extends over 14 amino acids. Trimming took 5 bases from V and 5 from J; bases not matched to a gene: 7. Germline V gene sequence: CDR1 SGHTA, CDR2 FQGTGA. This chain's CDR3 is CASSQLGLAETQYF. CDR3 nucleotides: TGTGCCAGCAGCCAGTTAGGACTAGCCGAGACCCAGTACTTC.

The chain joins TRBV5-1 to TRBJ2-3, with TRBD1 matching 9 bases. The CDR3 loop spans 20 amino acids. The trim removed 1 base at V and 1 base at J, leaving 16 bases unmatched. Germline CDR1 reads SGHRS; CDR2 reads YFSETQ. The CDR3: CASSLPTGTGNVWGTDTQYF. For the CDR3, the DNA is TGCGCCAGCAGCTTGCCCACAGGGACAGGGAACGTGTGGGGCACAGATACGCAGTATTTT.

This clonotype was seen at least ten times. This chain links TRBV11-2 with TRBJ1-1, with a weak D call TRBD1 (5 bases). V lost 5 bases, J lost 5 bases, and 15 bases lay in between. The CDR3 is 14 residues long. CDR1 is SGHAT and CDR2 is FQNNGV in the germline V gene. The CDR3 loop is CASSPGRGGTEAFF. CDR3 coding DNA: TGTGCCAGCAGCCCCGGGAGGGGTGGGACTGAAGCTTTCTTT. The variable domain in full, with the rest retrieved from reference TRBV11-2 and TRBJ1-1, is EAGVAQSPRYKIIEKRQSVAFWCNPISGHATLYWYQQILGQGPKLLIQFQNNGVVDDSQLPKDRFSAERLKGVDSTLKIQPAKLEDSAVYLCASSPGRGGTEAFFGQGTRLTVV.

This clonotype was counted only a few times. The chain employs TRBV20-1 and TRBJ2-5; TRBD2 agrees at 8 bases. The CDR3 runs 16 residues. CDR1 and CDR2 from the germline V gene are DFQATT and SNEGSKA (reference sequence). The V segment lost 0 bases and the J segment 1 base; nucleotides outside the gene matches: 7. As DNA, the CDR3 is TGCAGTGCTAGAGATTGGGTAGCGGGGCGCCAAGAGACCCAGTACTTC. Translation: CSARDWVAGRQETQYF.

This clonotype showed up many times. V is TRBV29-1 and J is TRBJ2-5; 10 bases align to TRBD2. Per germline, CDR1 SQVTM and CDR2 ANQGSEA. CDR3 size: 12 residues. Trimming at V came to 7 bases and at J to 2 bases, leaving 1 base not matched to a gene. CDR3 amino acids: CSGTSGQETQYF. CDR3 sequence (DNA): TGCAGCGGGACTAGCGGTCAAGAGACCCAGTACTTC.

The sample holds a few counts of this clonotype. This rearrangement joins TRBV6-1 to TRBJ1-1, with D maybe TRBD1 (5 bases). The CDR3 extends over 15 amino acids. V gave up 6 bases and J gave up 2 bases, with 16 bases separating them. Germline V gives CDR1 MNHNS, CDR2 SASEGT. This CDR3 is CASRTTDRANTEAFF. The CDR3 coding sequence is TGTGCCAGCAGAACTACAGACAGAGCAAACACTGAAGCTTTCTTT.

The rearrangement links TRBV20-1 to TRBJ2-5; D is unresolved. The CDR3 is made up of 13 amino acids. V lost 2 bases and J 1 base, leaving 8 bases between the germline ends. Germline-derived CDR1 and CDR2 are DFQATT and SNEGSKA (reference sequence). CDR3 amino acids: CSARNLGQETQYF. In DNA form, the CDR3 reads TGCAGTGCTAGAAACCTCGGCCAAGAGACCCAGTACTTC.

This clonotype was detected many times. V gene TRBV5-1 combines with J gene TRBJ2-1, with D possibly being TRBD1 or TRBD2 (5 bases each). In germline, CDR1 is SGHRS, CDR2 YFSETQ. Trimming cost V 4 bases and J 2 bases, with 13 bases left between them. This CDR3 comprises 15 residues. CDR3 DNA sequence: TGCGCCAGCAGCACCCCGGGACCACCCTACAATGAGCAGTTCTTC. The encoded protein is CASSTPGPPYNEQFF.

The chain links TRBV28 to TRBJ2-1; 7 nucleotides match TRBD2. CDR1 MDHEN and CDR2 SYDVKM come from the germline V gene. This CDR3 has 15 amino acids. J gave up 7 bases and V 4 bases, and 10 bases lay outside the gene matches. The chain's CDR3 is CASSYLGRPGNEQFF. The CDR3 nucleotides are TGTGCCAGCAGTTATCTCGGGAGGCCGGGGAATGAGCAGTTCTTC.

This clonotype was seen a handful of times. J is TRBJ2-3 and V is TRBV7-2, with D possibly matching TRBD2 (5 bases). This CDR3 region has 15 residues. V lost 5 bases to trimming and J lost 1 base, with 13 bases between them. From germline, CDR1 is SGHTA and CDR2 FQGNSA. The CDR3 coding sequence is TGTGCCAGCAGCGCCCTCGGACTCCGCACAGATACGCAGTATTTT. Protein sequence: CASSALGLRTDTQYF.

The chain links TRBV20-1 to TRBJ2-3, with TRBD1 matching 8 bases. CDR3 length: 15 residues. Germline lookup yields CDR1 DFQATT and CDR2 SNEGSKA (reference sequence). With V trimmed by 6 bases and J by 5 bases, 13 bases remained unmatched. The CDR3 region is CSARGPLGKIDTQYF. In DNA, the CDR3 is TGCAGTGCCAGGGGGCCCTTGGGAAAAATAGATACGCAGTATTTT.

The chain is built from TRBV10-3 and TRBJ1-1; D is perhaps TRBD1 (5 bases). V shed 10 bases and J shed 6 bases, with 12 bases lying between them. Germline assignment: CDR1 ENHRY and CDR2 SYGVKD. This CDR3 is 11 amino acids long. CDR3 in amino acids: CATRVGSEAFF. CDR3 coding DNA: TGTGCCACCAGGGTGGGATCTGAAGCTTTCTTT.

At least ten counts were recorded for this clonotype. The chain is built from TRBV7-8 and TRBJ2-2, with D possibly TRBD1 on 5 matching bases. CDR1 and CDR2 (germline): SGHVS, FQNEAQ. The CDR3 is 15 amino acids. V lost 3 bases and J lost 0, with 8 bases in between. The DNA of the CDR3 is TGTGCCAGCAGCTTCGACAGTTCGAACACCGGGGAGCTGTTTTTT. It codes for CASSFDSSNTGELFF.

The chain is built from TRBV20-1 and TRBJ2-7; 7 bases fit TRBD2. V shed 0 bases, J shed 4 bases, and the junction held 9 bases outside the gene matches. Germline V gene lookup returns CDR1 DFQATT and CDR2 SNEGSKA (reference sequence). The CDR3 is 15 amino acids. DNA for the CDR3: TGCAGTGCTAGAGAAGAACTAGCGTATAAGTACGAGCAGTACTTC. It translates to CSAREELAYKYEQYF.

This clonotype has just a few counts. V is TRBV6-2 or TRBV6-3 and J is TRBJ2-6; a possible D gene is TRBD1 (6 bases). The CDR3 length is 13 residues. Per germline, CDR1 MNHEY and CDR2 SVGEGT. V shed 7 bases and J shed 2 bases, with 6 bases lying between them. CDR3 bases: TGTGCCAGCAAGGGGGCTGGGGCCAACGTCCTGACTTTC. Translated: CASKGAGANVLTF.

In its sample, this clonotype was seen many times. The rearrangement joins TRBV20-1 to TRBJ2-1; the match to TRBD2 covers 12 bases. V lost 6 bases to trimming and J lost 4 bases; unmatched junction nucleotides: 4. The CDR3 is 14 amino acids. Germline assignment: CDR1 DFQATT and CDR2 SNEGSKA (reference sequence). This CDR3 is CSAAGLAGYNEQFF. As DNA, the CDR3 is TGCAGTGCAGCCGGACTAGCGGGATACAATGAGCAGTTCTTC.

With regard to this clonotype: A much bigger clone sits one base away, suggesting this may be a read error. The J gene is TRBJ2-7, the V gene TRBV29-1; 9 bases match TRBD1. Germline V lookup: CDR1 SQVTM, CDR2 ANQGSEA. CDR3 length: 15 amino acids. The CDR3 is CSIEDLGQGNSEQYF. The CDR3 region has the DNA TGCAGCATTGAAGATCTTGGACAGGGGAATTCCGAGCAGTACTTC.

A word on this clonotype: One end of the junction varies from germline; a read error may be responsible. This sequence joins TRBV25-1 and TRBJ1-2, with TRBD1 identical over 8 bases. CDR1 and CDR2 from the germline V gene are MGHDK and SYGVNS. The CDR3 totals 14 residues. The CDR3 coding sequence is TGTGACAGCAGTTTTCCGGGACAGGAGGAGGGCTACACCTTC. It encodes CDSSFPGQEEGYTF.

Turning to this clonotype: A much more abundant neighbour one base away suggests this may be a read error. V gene TRBV20-1 combines with J gene TRBJ2-5, with 7 bases matching TRBD2. This CDR3 contains 13 residues. With V trimmed by 2 bases and J by 3 bases, 3 bases remained unmatched. CDR1 is DFQATT, CDR2 SNEGSKA, per germline (reference sequence). As DNA, the CDR3 is TGCAGTGCTAGACGGGGAGGGAAAGAGACCCAGTACTTC. This translates into CSARRGGKETQYF.